This T cell receptor (beta chain) was recorded in a study of T cell responses to AZD1222 COVID-19 vaccine. General observations from the study: Two doses of AZD1222 preceded a rise in Spike-specific TCR breadth and depth.

The method was immunoSEQ multiplex PCR; TCRdb's version includes in-frame clones alone and lacks a portion of them. The sample gives over 85,000 clones, 85% to 90% of which show up once; roughly 8.1% is in the top ten. On this clone: Antigen specificity is unknown.

The CDR3 has 12 amino acids. Germline lookup yields CDR1 SGHAT and CDR2 FQNNGV. Trimming took off 5 bases at V and 3 bases at J, with 7 bases between the two ends. The receptor was isolated from an adult in good health. The V gene is TRBV11-2, the J gene TRBJ2-5; D not resolved. This specimen consisted of peripheral blood, obtained on day 0 of AZD1222 vaccination. CDR3 sequence reads: CASSPIEETQYF. CDR3 DNA sequence: TGTGCCAGCAGCCCGATTGAAGAGACCCAGTACTTC.